This T cell receptor (beta chain) is drawn from a study of response to subunit inactivated influenza vaccine. A single record per CDR3 protein comes from TCRdb applying MiXCR to the RT-PCR reads. The table shows 250,000 to 350,000 distinct CDR3 sequences, with approximately 20% occurring only once. This CDR3 is built from 13 residues. Trimming cost V 0 bases and J 7 bases, with 11 bases left between them. Germline assignment: CDR1 SGDLS and CDR2 YYNGEE. Source: PBMCs from blood, taken less than 22 months after vaccination. The sequence derives from a man aged 45 to 75 who received an inactivated influenza vaccine. The chain uses TRBV9 and TRBJ2-7, with D tentatively TRBD1 or TRBD2 (5 bases each). CDR3 in DNA: TGTGCCAGCAGCGTAGGTGGGGGTAGAGAGCAGTACTTC. Protein: CASSVGGGREQYF.